These 20 T cell receptor beta chains originate from one sample sequenced in a study of cytomegalovirus exposure and HLA in healthy donors. The PCR was carried out with 60 Vbeta primers and 13 Jbeta primers. The table came from immunoSEQ multiplex PCR; TCRdb's copy has only in-frame clones and leaves some out. In the table there are approximately 100,000 clones, 65% to 90% of which are singletons. The sample was PBMCs. These receptor sequences come from a man in his fifties or sixties in good health and CMV-seronegative.

The CDR3 reads CASSSRPPGQGFTDTQYF. The DNA for the CDR3 is TGCGCCAGCAGCTCCCGCCCCCCGGGACAGGGTTTCACAGATACGCAGTATTTT. The chain uses TRBV4-1 and TRBJ2-3; TRBD1 matches 9 bases. With V trimmed by 5 bases and J by 2 bases, 14 bases remained unmatched. The CDR3 is 18 amino acids. CDR1 is MGHRA, CDR2 YSYEKL, per germline.

The chain couples TRBV5-1 to TRBJ2-5, with 12 bases lining up with TRBD2. Germline trimming cut 5 bases from V and 3 bases from J; bases unmatched to any gene: 8. Per germline, CDR1 SGHRS and CDR2 YFSETQ. The CDR3 consists of 16 residues. CDR3 sequence reads: CASRTLAGGPEETQYF. The CDR3 bases are TGCGCCAGCAGAACCCTAGCGGGGGGGCCGGAAGAGACCCAGTACTTC.

Note on this clone: The same CDR3 also results from other DNA sequences found in this sample. The CDR3 loop reads CAWSLQSNTEAFF. The CDR3, as DNA: TGTGCCTGGAGCTTGCAGTCGAACACTGAAGCTTTCTTT. V is TRBV30 and J is TRBJ1-1; D call uncertain. The V and J ends lost 3 bases and 1 base respectively, with 9 bases between them. The V gene's germline CDR1 is GTSNPN and CDR2 SVGIG (reference sequence). The CDR3 is 13 residues long.

This clone is a singleton in its sample. The genes are TRBV6-6 and TRBJ1-3; 7 bases agree with TRBD1. The CDR3 is 15 residues long. V lost 6 bases, J lost 4 bases, and 9 bases stayed unmatched. Germline CDR1 is MNHNY and CDR2 is SVGAGI (reference sequence). The CDR3 loop is CASSPRTGRGNTIYF. In nucleotides, the CDR3 is TGTGCCAGCAGCCCACGGACAGGCCGGGGAAACACCATATATTTT.

The chain employs TRBV2 and TRBJ2-5; the match to TRBD1 covers 9 bases. Germline V gives CDR1 SNHLY, CDR2 FYNNEI. Germline trimming cut 2 bases from V and 2 bases from J; bases unmatched to any gene: 3. This CDR3 spans 15 amino acids. The DNA for the CDR3 is TGTGCCAGCAGTGAATTGGGGACAGGGCAAGAGACCCAGTACTTC. Amino acids: CASSELGTGQETQYF.

This sequence joins TRBV2 and TRBJ2-3; the D gene is possibly TRBD2 (6 bases). The CDR3 runs 16 residues. Germline V CDR1 and CDR2: SNHLY, FYNNEI. V dropped 4 bases and J dropped 2 bases, with 16 bases sitting between them. CDR3 nucleotides: TGTGCCAGCAGTGTGCGGGGAACAGGACCCACAGATACGCAGTATTTT. Translated: CASSVRGTGPTDTQYF.

There are a few counts of this clone. V is TRBV7-8 and J is TRBJ2-2; no clear D. V was clipped by 1 base and J by 0 bases, with 12 bases between them. The CDR3 has 17 amino acids. Germline V gene data show CDR1 as SGHVS and CDR2 as FQNEAQ. The CDR3 protein is CASSLGAGLTNTGELFF. DNA of the CDR3: TGTGCCAGCAGCTTAGGGGCAGGCCTAACGAACACCGGGGAGCTGTTTTTT.

The chain carries TRBV27 and TRBJ1-2; 9 bases are a match to TRBD1. V was clipped by 5 bases and J by 8 bases; unmatched bases: 6. This CDR3 is 13 amino acids long. In germline, CDR1 is MNHEY, CDR2 SMNVEV (reference sequence). Written as DNA, the CDR3 is TGTGCCAGCAGTCCTACGGACAGGGGCGGCTACACCTTC. It translates to CASSPTDRGGYTF.

V is TRBV10-2 and J is TRBJ2-4; possibly TRBD2 for D (5 bases). From germline, CDR1 is WSHSY and CDR2 SAAADI. The V end lost 7 bases, the J end lost 1 base, and 23 bases lay between the germline ends. The CDR3 is made up of 18 amino acids. CDR3 loop: CASKLTGGPAEAKNIQYF. The CDR3, as DNA: TGCGCCAGCAAGCTCACTGGCGGGCCTGCGGAGGCCAAAAACATTCAGTACTTC.

V and J are TRBV7-6 and TRBJ2-1; 7 positions agree with TRBD1. The ends lost 4 bases at V and 4 bases at J; junction bases unmatched: 13. The germline V gene encodes CDR1 SGHVS and CDR2 FNYEAQ. There are 17 residues in the CDR3. CDR3 loop: CASSSLQGPRGYNEQFF. As DNA, the CDR3 is TGTGCCAGCAGCTCTCTACAGGGGCCAAGGGGGTACAATGAGCAGTTCTTC.

This clone was seen a single time. V is TRBV5-1 and J is TRBJ2-5; 9 positions agree with TRBD2. Germline values: CDR1 SGHRS, CDR2 YFSETQ. The J segment lost 3 bases and the V segment lost 4 bases, leaving 4 bases of the junction unmatched. The CDR3 contains 14 residues. CDR3 loop: CASSEGLAKETQYF. DNA of the CDR3: TGCGCCAGCAGCGAGGGACTAGCCAAAGAGACCCAGTACTTC. Full variable domain (outside the CDR3, taken from reference TRBV5-1 and TRBJ2-5): KAGVTQTPRYLIKTRGQQVTLSCSPISGHRSVSWYQQTPGQGLQFLFEYFSETQRNKGNFPGRFSGRQFSNSRSEMNVSTLELGDSALYLCASSEGLAKETQYFGPGTRLLVL.

The gene calls are TRBV4-1 and TRBJ2-5; no clear D. This CDR3 contains 15 residues. CDR1 is MGHRA, CDR2 YSYEKL, per germline. Trimming took 3 bases from V and 4 from J, leaving 15 bases between them. The CDR3 here is CASSHARLKPETQYF. The CDR3 DNA follows: TGCGCCAGCAGCCATGCCAGACTGAAGCCAGAGACCCAGTACTTC.

The chain employs TRBV5-6 and TRBJ1-5, with a possible D match to TRBD1 (5 bases). The CDR3 has 14 amino acids. Trimming shortened V by 3 bases and J by 4 bases, and 11 bases separated the two germline ends. Germline lookup yields CDR1 SGHDT and CDR2 YYEEEE. The CDR3 loop reads CASSYPGGNQPQHF. CDR3 nucleotides: TGTGCCAGCAGCTATCCTGGGGGGAATCAGCCCCAGCATTTT.

About this clone itself: This likely comes from a read error, as the CDR3 has no conserved phenylalanine or tryptophan at its end. This chain joins TRBV30 and TRBJ1-2; a weak D match, TRBD1 (5 bases). Deletions cut 1 base from V and 6 bases from J, with 15 bases between. The CDR3 consists of 14 residues. Germline CDR1 reads GTSNPN; CDR2 reads SVGIG (reference sequence). CDR3 nucleotide sequence: TGTGCCTGGAGTGGGACACCGTGGGATGATGGCTACACCCTC. As protein: CAWSGTPWDDGYTL.

The chain has TRBV4-1 and TRBJ2-2; 9 bases fit TRBD2. Germline loops: CDR1 MGHRA, CDR2 YSYEKL. The CDR3 is 15 residues long. J gave up 4 bases and V 4 bases, and 4 bases lay outside the gene matches. The CDR3 bases are TGCGCCAGCAGCCCGGGACTAGCAGCCACCGGGGAGCTGTTTTTT. It encodes CASSPGLAATGELFF.

This clone was recorded only once. V usage is TRBV29-1 and J usage is TRBJ1-1, with unresolved D. CDR1 SQVTM and CDR2 ANQGSEA come from the germline V gene. The CDR3 spans 12 residues. With 7 bases removed from V and 1 base from J, the gap between germline ends came to 10 bases. The CDR3 protein is CSAYSGNTEAFF. The CDR3 nucleotides read TGCAGCGCTTACTCGGGGAACACTGAAGCTTTCTTT. The full variable domain, in which reference TRBV29-1 and TRBJ1-1 provide the parts outside the CDR3, is SAVISQKPSRDICQRGTSLTIQCQVDSQVTMMFWYRQQPGQSLTLIATANQGSEATYESGFVIDKFPISRPNLTFSTLTVSNMSPEDSSIYLCSAYSGNTEAFFGQGTRLTVV.

The gene calls are TRBV5-1 and TRBJ1-2, with D tentatively TRBD1 (5 bases). Trimming took 10 bases from V and 5 from J, leaving 18 bases between them. The germline CDR1 and CDR2 sequences are SGHRS and YFSETQ. The CDR3 consists of 13 residues. The DNA for the CDR3 is TGCGCCTCCTCACCGGGGGGAGATTATGGCTACACCTTC. This codes for CASSPGGDYGYTF.

The V and J genes are TRBV10-3 and TRBJ1-1, with a tentative D call TRBD1 (6 bases). CDR1 and CDR2 (germline): ENHRY, SYGVKD. CDR3 length: 14 amino acids. V lost 2 bases, J lost 1 base, and 8 bases lay in between. The CDR3 loop reads CAISETGPNTEAFF. DNA for the CDR3: TGTGCCATCAGTGAGACAGGGCCGAACACTGAAGCTTTCTTT.

Only a few counts were recorded for this clone. The chain is built from TRBV9 and TRBJ1-2; D is perhaps TRBD1 (5 bases). CDR1 and CDR2 from the germline V gene are SGDLS and YYNGEE. V was pared by 0 bases and J by 3 bases, with 12 bases between. The CDR3 contains 15 residues. In DNA, the CDR3 is TGTGCCAGCAGCGTAGCGGATGGGGGGTACTATGGCTACACCTTC. Translating it yields CASSVADGGYYGYTF.

The chain employs TRBV30 and TRBJ1-1; possible D gene TRBD1, 6 bases. The germline gives CDR1 GTSNPN, CDR2 SVGIG (reference sequence). Trimming cost V 8 bases and J 2 bases, with 9 bases left between them. This CDR3 spans 11 amino acids. This CDR3 is CAQGRNTEAFF. DNA of the CDR3: TGTGCCCAGGGGCGAAACACTGAAGCTTTCTTT.